Sequencing of this T cell receptor beta chain was carried out in a study of cytomegalovirus exposure and HLA in healthy donors. Study in general: An early data release held approximately 85 million unique TCRs from HLA-typed donors. General study results and limits: The dataset shows that most TCR sequences were rare, while some public TCRs occurred in many donors. CMV serostatus was the sole immune exposure information available.

This PCR relied on a set of 60 Vbeta primers and 13 Jbeta primers. Generated by immunoSEQ multiplex PCR, the TCRdb table keeps only in-frame clones and is missing some. This sample has about 190,000 clones, with roughly 80% found just once. The CDR3 covers 12 residues. Trimming cost V 5 bases and J 6 bases, with 12 bases left between them. From germline, CDR1 is SGHRS and CDR2 YFSETQ. The sample holds one count of this clone. The antigen remains unidentified. The sequence was obtained from a man aged 35 to 55 in good health and CMV-seropositive. The chain has TRBV5-1 and TRBJ2-7; D may be TRBD2 (6 bases). The sample comprised PBMCs. The CDR3 DNA follows: TGCGCCAGCAGATCCGGGACTCCCGAGCAGTACTTC. Translated, it gives CASRSGTPEQYF.